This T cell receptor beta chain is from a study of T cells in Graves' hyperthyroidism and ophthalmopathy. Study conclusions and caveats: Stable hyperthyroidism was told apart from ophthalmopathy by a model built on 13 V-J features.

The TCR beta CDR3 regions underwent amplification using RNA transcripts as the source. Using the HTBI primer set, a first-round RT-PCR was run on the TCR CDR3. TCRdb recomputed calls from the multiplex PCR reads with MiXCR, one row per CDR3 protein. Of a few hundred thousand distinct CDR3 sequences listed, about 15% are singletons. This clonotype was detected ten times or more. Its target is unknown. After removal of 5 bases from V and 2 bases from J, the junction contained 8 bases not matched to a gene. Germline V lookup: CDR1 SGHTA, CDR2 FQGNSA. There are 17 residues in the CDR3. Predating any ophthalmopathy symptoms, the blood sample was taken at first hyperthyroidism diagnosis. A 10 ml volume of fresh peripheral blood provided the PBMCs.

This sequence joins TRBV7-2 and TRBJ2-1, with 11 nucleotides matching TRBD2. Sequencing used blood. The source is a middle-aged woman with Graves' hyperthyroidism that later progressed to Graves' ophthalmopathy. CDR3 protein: CASSRTGTSGPYNEQFF. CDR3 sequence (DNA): TGTGCCAGCAGCCGAACCGGGACTAGCGGACCCTACAATGAGCAGTTCTTC. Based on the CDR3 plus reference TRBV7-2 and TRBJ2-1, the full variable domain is GAGVSQSPSNKVTEKGKDVELRCDPISGHTALYWYRQSLGQGLEFLIYFQGNSAPDKSGLPSDRFSAERTGGSVSTLTIQRTQQEDSAVYLCASSRTGTSGPYNEQFFGPGTRLTVL.